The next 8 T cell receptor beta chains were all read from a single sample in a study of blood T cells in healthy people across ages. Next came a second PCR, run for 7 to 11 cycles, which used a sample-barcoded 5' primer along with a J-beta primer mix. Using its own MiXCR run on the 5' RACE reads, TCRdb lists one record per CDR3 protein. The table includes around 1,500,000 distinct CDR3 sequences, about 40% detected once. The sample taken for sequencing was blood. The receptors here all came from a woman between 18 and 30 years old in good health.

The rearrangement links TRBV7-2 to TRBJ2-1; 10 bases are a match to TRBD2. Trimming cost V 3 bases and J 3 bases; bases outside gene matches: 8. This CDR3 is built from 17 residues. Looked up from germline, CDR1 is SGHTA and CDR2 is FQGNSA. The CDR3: CASSFPGTSVGYNEQFF. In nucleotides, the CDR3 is TGTGCCAGCAGCTTTCCTGGGACTAGCGTGGGCTACAATGAGCAGTTCTTC.

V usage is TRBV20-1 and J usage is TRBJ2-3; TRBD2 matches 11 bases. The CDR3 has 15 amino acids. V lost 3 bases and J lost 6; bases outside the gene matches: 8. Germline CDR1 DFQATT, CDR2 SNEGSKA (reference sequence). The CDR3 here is CSASWASGGLDTQYF. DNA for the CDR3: TGCAGTGCTAGTTGGGCTAGCGGGGGGCTGGATACGCAGTATTTT.

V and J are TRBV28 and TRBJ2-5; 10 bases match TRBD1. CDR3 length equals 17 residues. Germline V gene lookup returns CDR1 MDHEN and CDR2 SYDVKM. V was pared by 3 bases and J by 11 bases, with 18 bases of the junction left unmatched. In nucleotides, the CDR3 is TGTGCCAGCAGTTTGATCCCGGGACAGGGGTCCAACAATGAGCAGTACTTC. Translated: CASSLIPGQGSNNEQYF.

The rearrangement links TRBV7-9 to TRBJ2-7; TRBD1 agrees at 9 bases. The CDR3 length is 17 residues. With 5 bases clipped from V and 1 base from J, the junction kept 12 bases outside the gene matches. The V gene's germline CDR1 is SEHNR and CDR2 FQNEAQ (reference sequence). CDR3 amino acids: CASSPAYTGGLSYEQYF. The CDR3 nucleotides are TGTGCCAGCAGCCCCGCATACACAGGGGGCCTGTCCTACGAGCAGTACTTC. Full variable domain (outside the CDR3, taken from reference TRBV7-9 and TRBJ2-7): DTGVSQNPRHKITKRGQNVTFRCDPISEHNRLYWYRQTLGQGPEFLTYFQNEAQLEKSRLLSDRFSAERPKGSFSTLEIQRTEQGDSAMYLCASSPAYTGGLSYEQYFGPGTRLTVT.

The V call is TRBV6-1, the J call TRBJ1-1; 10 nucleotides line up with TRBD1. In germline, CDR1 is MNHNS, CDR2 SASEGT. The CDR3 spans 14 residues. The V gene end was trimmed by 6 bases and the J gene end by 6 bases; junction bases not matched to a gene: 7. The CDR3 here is CASSDGTGVAEAFF. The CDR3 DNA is TGTGCCAGCAGCGACGGGACAGGGGTAGCTGAAGCTTTCTTT.

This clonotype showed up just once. The CDR3 here is CASSMTGGRLSGANVLTF. The DNA for the CDR3 is TGTGCCAGCAGCATGACAGGGGGCCGTTTGTCTGGGGCCAACGTCCTGACTTTC. The chain employs TRBV6-1 and TRBJ2-6; 10 nucleotides agree with TRBD1. The CDR3 sequence is 18 residues long. V shed 6 bases, J shed 1 base, and the junction held 9 bases outside the gene matches. The germline V gene encodes CDR1 MNHNS and CDR2 SASEGT.

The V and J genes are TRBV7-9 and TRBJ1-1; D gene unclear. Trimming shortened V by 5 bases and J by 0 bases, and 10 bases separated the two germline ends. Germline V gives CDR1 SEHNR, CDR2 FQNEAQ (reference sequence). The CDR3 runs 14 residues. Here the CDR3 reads CASSVGDLNTEAFF. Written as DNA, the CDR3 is TGTGCCAGCAGCGTGGGAGATTTGAACACTGAAGCTTTCTTT.

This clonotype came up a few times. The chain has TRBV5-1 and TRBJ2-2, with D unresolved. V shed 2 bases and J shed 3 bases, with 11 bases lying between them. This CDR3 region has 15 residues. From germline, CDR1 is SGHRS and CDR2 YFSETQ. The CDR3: CASSFFGDDTGELFF. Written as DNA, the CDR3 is TGCGCCAGCAGCTTTTTTGGAGACGACACCGGGGAGCTGTTTTTT. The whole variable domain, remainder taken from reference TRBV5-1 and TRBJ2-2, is KAGVTQTPRYLIKTRGQQVTLSCSPISGHRSVSWYQQTPGQGLQFLFEYFSETQRNKGNFPGRFSGRQFSNSRSEMNVSTLELGDSALYLCASSFFGDDTGELFFGEGSRLTVL.